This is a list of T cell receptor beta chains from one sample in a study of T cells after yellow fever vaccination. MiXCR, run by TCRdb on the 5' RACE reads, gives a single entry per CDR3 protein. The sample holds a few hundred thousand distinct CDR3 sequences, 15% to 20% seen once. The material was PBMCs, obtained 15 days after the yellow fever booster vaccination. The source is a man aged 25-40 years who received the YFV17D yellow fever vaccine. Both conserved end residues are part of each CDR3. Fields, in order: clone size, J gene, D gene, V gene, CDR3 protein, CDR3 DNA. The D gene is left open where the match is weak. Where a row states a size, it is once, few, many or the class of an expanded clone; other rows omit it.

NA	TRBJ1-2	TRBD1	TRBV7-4	CASSLNGQGYGYTF	TGTGCCAGCAGCTTAAACGGACAGGGCTATGGCTACACCTTC
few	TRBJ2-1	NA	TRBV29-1	CSVNTGKTDEQFF	TGCAGCGTTAACACCGGGAAGACGGATGAGCAGTTCTTC
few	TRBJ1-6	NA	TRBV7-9	CASSLWGSGGSSPLHF	TGTGCCAGCAGCTTATGGGGAAGCGGGGGAAGTTCACCCCTCCACTTT
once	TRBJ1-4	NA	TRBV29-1	CSVEGGTTNEKLFF	TGCAGCGTTGAAGGTGGGACAACTAATGAAAAACTGTTTTTT
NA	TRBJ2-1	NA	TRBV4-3	CASSQVVGSSSYNEQFF	TGCGCCAGCAGCCAAGTGGTCGGGTCGAGCTCCTACAATGAGCAGTTCTTC
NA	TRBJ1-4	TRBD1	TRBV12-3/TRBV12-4	CASSRRGTGVGKLFF	TGTGCCAGCAGCCGCAGAGGGACAGGGGTAGGAAAACTGTTTTTT
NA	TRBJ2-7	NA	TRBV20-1	CSARGEDPYEQYF	TGCAGTGCTAGAGGGGAGGATCCCTACGAGCAGTACTTC
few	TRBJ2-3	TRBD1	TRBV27	CASSKTDRGNTDTQYF	TGTGCCAGCAGTAAAACGGACAGGGGTAACACAGATACGCAGTATTTT
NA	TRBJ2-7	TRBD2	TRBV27	CASSSGRVGGEQYF	TGTGCCAGCAGTAGCGGGAGGGTCGGGGGCGAGCAGTACTTC
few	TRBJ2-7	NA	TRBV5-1	CASSLSGRSQTAYEQYF	TGCGCCAGCAGCTTGAGCGGCAGGAGCCAGACGGCCTACGAGCAGTACTTC
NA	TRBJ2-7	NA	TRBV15	CATSRDTAPSYEQYF	TGTGCCACCAGCAGAGATACGGCACCATCCTACGAGCAGTACTTC
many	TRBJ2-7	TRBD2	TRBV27	CASKIGGVLSYEQYF	TGTGCCAGCAAAATTGGGGGGGTACTCTCCTACGAGCAGTACTTC
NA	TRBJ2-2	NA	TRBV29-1	CSVAGFGGQWGELFF	TGCAGCGTTGCAGGGTTCGGCGGTCAATGGGGGGAGCTGTTTTTT
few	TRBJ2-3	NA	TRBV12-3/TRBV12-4	CASSLRGEPTDTQYF	TGTGCCAGCAGCCTCCGGGGCGAACCCACAGATACGCAGTATTTT
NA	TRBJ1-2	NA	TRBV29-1	CSVDIASSNYGYTF	TGCAGCGTTGATATCGCCTCCTCTAACTATGGCTACACCTTC
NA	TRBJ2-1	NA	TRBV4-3	CASSQDLRGEQFF	TGCGCCAGCAGCCAAGATTTGAGGGGCGAGCAGTTCTTC
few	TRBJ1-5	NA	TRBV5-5	CASSSGGLGAYQPQHF	TGTGCCAGCAGCTCGGGGGGGTTGGGGGCCTATCAGCCCCAGCATTTT
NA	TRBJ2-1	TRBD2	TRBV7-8	CASSLASGRAWQFF	TGTGCCAGCAGCTTAGCCAGCGGGAGGGCTTGGCAGTTCTTC
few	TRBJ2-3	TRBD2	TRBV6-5	CASSSPGRGDTDTQYF	TGTGCCAGCAGTTCCCCGGGGCGGGGGGACACAGATACGCAGTATTTT
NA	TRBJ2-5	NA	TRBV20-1	CSARGPRAPQETQYF	TGCAGTGCTAGAGGTCCCAGGGCCCCCCAAGAGACCCAGTACTTC
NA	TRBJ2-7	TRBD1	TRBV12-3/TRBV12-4	CASRDRDSSYEQYF	TGTGCCAGCCGAGACCGGGACAGTTCCTACGAGCAGTACTTC
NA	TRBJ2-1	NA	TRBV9	CASSAISDEQFF	TGTGCCAGCAGCGCGATCAGTGATGAGCAGTTCTTC
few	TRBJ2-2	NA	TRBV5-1	CASSFWEQSNTGELFF	TGCGCCAGCAGCTTTTGGGAACAGTCGAACACCGGGGAGCTGTTTTTT
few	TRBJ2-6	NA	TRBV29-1	CSVDMGIGANVLTF	TGCAGCGTTGATATGGGAATTGGGGCCAACGTCCTGACTTTC
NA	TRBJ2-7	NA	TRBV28	CASTGPPPPYEQYF	TGTGCCAGCACGGGACCACCTCCTCCCTACGAGCAGTACTTC
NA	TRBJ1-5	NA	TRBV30	CAWIWGYNQPQHF	TGTGCCTGGATCTGGGGGTACAATCAGCCCCAGCATTTT
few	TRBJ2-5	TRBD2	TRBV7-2	CASSLQGLAAETQYF	TGTGCCAGCAGCTTACAGGGACTAGCGGCAGAGACCCAGTACTTC
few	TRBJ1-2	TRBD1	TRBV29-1	CSVEGSTGNYGYTF	TGCAGCGTTGAAGGGTCGACAGGGAACTATGGCTACACCTTC
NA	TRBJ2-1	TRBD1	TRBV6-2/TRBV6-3	CASSYPGGAIYNEQFF	TGTGCCAGCAGTTACCCAGGGGGCGCGATCTACAATGAGCAGTTCTTC
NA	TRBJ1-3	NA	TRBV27	CASSDGDNRNTIYF	TGTGCCAGCAGTGATGGCGATAACCGAAACACCATATATTTT
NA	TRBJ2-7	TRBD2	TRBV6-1	CASKGLAGNEQYF	TGTGCCAGCAAGGGACTAGCGGGAAACGAGCAGTACTTC
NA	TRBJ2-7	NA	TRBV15	CATSRDLSYEQYF	TGTGCCACCAGCAGAGACCTATCCTACGAGCAGTACTTC
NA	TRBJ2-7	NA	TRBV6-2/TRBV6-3	CASSLFRLPSRGEQYF	TGTGCCAGCAGTTTGTTTCGCCTACCTTCCAGGGGAGAGCAGTACTTC
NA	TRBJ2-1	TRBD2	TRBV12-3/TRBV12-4	CASSLGAGGNEQFF	TGTGCCAGCAGTTTAGGAGCGGGAGGCAATGAGCAGTTCTTC
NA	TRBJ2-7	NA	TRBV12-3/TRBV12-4	CASSLSLKPYEQYF	TGTGCCAGCAGTTTGAGCCTAAAACCCTACGAGCAGTACTTC
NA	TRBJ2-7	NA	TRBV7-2	CASSGRGPEQYF	TGTGCCAGCAGCGGGCGGGGTCCCGAGCAGTACTTC
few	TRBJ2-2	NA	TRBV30	CAWSVQVSGRNTGELFF	TGTGCCTGGAGTGTACAAGTATCCGGGAGGAACACCGGGGAGCTGTTTTTT
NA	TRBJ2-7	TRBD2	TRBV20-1	CSARETVSGRYYYEQYF	TGCAGTGCTAGAGAAACAGTGAGCGGGAGGTACTACTACGAGCAGTACTTC
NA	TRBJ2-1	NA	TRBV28	CASSANTYNEQFF	TGTGCCAGCAGTGCCAACACCTACAATGAGCAGTTCTTC
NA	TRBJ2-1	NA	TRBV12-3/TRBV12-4	CASTSWVSSYNEQFF	TGTGCCAGCACCTCCTGGGTGAGCTCCTACAATGAGCAGTTCTTC
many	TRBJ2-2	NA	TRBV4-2	CASSQDLSVANTGELFF	TGTGCCAGCAGCCAAGATCTGTCGGTAGCGAACACCGGGGAGCTGTTTTTT
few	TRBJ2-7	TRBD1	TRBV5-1	CASSLGQGRQYEQYF	TGCGCCAGCAGCTTGGGACAGGGGCGCCAGTACGAGCAGTACTTC
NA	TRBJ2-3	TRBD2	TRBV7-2	CASSLTSGRDLDTQYF	TGTGCCAGCAGCTTAACTAGCGGGAGAGATTTAGATACGCAGTATTTT
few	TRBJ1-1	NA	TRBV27	CASRSGNTEAFF	TGTGCCAGCAGATCCGGCAACACTGAAGCTTTCTTT
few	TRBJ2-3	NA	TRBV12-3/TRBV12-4	CASSSGPPAPDTQYF	TGTGCCAGCAGTTCCGGGCCTCCCGCGCCAGATACGCAGTATTTT
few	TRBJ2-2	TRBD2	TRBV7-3	CASSLELAGAGELFF	TGTGCCAGCAGCTTAGAACTAGCGGGAGCCGGGGAGCTGTTTTTT
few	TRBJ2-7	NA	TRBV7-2	CASSLWETSSYEQYF	TGTGCCAGCAGCTTATGGGAGACTAGCTCCTACGAGCAGTACTTC
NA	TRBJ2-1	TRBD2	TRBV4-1	CASSQLLAGLASGEQFF	TGCGCCAGCAGCCAGCTCTTAGCGGGACTAGCGTCTGGCGAGCAGTTCTTC
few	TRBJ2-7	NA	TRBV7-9	CASSLSGFHEQYF	TGTGCCAGCAGCTTATCAGGGTTCCACGAGCAGTACTTC
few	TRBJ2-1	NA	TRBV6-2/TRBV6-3	CASSSQSSYNEQFF	TGTGCCAGCAGTTCCCAGAGCTCCTACAATGAGCAGTTCTTC
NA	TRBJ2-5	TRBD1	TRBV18	CASSPPGQGGETQYF	TGTGCCAGCTCACCACCCGGACAGGGAGGAGAGACCCAGTACTTC